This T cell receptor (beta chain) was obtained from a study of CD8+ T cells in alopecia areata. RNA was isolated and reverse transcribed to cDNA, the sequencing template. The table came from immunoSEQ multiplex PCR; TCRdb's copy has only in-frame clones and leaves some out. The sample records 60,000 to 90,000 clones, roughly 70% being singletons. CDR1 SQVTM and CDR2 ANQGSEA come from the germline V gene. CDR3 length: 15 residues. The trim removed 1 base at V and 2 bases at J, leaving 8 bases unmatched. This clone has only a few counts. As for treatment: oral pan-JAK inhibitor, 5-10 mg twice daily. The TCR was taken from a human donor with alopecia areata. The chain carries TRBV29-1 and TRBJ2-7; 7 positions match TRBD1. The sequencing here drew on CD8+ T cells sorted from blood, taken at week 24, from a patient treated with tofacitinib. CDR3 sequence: CSVEAVGTEAYEQYF. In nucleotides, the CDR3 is TGCAGCGTTGAAGCCGTAGGGACAGAAGCCTACGAGCAGTACTTC.